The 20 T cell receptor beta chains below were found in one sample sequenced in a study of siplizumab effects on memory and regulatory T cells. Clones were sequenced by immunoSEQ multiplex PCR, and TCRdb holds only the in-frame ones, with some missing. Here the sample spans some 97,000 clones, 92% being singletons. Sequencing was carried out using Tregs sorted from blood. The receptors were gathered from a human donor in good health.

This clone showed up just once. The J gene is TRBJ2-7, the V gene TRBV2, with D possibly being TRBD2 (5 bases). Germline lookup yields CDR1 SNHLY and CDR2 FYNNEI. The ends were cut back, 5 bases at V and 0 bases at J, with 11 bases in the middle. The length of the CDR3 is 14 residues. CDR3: CASSRLARSYEQYF. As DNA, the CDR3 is TGTGCCAGCAGTAGGCTAGCCCGCTCCTACGAGCAGTACTTC.

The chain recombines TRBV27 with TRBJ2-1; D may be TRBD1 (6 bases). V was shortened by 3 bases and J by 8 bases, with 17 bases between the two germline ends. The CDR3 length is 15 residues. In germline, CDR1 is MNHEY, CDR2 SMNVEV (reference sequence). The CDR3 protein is CASSFGWGRSYEQFF. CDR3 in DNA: TGTGCCAGCAGTTTCGGGTGGGGGCGTAGCTATGAGCAGTTCTTC.

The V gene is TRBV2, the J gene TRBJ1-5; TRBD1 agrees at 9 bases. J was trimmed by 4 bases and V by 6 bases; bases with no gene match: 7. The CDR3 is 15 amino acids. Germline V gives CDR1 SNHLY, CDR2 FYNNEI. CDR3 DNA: TGTGCCAGCAGATATCAGACAGGGGGTAATCAGCCCCAGCATTTT. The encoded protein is CASRYQTGGNQPQHF.

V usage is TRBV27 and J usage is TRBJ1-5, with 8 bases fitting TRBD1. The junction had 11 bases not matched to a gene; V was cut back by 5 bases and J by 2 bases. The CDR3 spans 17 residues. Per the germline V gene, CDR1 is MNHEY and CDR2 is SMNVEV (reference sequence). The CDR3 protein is CASSPDRERGGNQPQHF. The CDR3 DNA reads TGTGCCAGCAGTCCGGACAGGGAGAGGGGTGGCAATCAGCCCCAGCATTTT.

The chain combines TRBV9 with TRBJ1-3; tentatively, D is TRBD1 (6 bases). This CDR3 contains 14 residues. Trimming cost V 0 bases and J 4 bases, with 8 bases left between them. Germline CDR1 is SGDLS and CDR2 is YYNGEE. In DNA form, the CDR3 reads TGTGCCAGCAGCGTAGCAGGGGTCGGAAACACCATATATTTT. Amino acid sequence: CASSVAGVGNTIYF.

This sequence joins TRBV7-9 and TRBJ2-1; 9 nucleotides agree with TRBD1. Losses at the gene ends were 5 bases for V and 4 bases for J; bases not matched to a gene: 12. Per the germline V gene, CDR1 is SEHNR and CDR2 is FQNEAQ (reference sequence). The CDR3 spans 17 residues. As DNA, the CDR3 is TGTGCCAGCAGCCCCCGTCCGGGACAGGGATCTTACAATGAGCAGTTCTTC. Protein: CASSPRPGQGSYNEQFF.

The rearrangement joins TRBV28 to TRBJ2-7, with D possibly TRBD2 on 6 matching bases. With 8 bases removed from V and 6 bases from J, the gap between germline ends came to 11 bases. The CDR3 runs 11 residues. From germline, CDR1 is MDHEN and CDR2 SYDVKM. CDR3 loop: CASPGVAEQYF. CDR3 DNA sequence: TGTGCCAGCCCGGGGGTAGCCGAGCAGTACTTC.

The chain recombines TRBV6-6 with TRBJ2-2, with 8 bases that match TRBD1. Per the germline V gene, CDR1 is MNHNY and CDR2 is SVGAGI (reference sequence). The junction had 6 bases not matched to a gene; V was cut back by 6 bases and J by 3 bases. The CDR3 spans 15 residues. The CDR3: CASSRGQGDTGELFF. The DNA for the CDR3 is TGTGCCAGCAGCCGAGGACAGGGCGACACCGGGGAGCTGTTTTTT.

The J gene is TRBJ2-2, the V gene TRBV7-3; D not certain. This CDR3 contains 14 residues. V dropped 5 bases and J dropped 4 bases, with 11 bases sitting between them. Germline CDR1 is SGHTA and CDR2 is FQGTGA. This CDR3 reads CASSLGAGTGELFF. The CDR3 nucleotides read TGTGCCAGCAGCCTGGGCGCAGGCACCGGGGAGCTGTTTTTT.

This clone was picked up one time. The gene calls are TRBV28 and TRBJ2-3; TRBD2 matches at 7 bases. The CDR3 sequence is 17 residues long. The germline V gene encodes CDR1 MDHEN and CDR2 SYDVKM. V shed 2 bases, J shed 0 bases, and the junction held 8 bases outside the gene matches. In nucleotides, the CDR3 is TGTGCCAGCAGTTTACCCCCAGCGGGGTTTAGCACAGATACGCAGTATTTT. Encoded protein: CASSLPPAGFSTDTQYF. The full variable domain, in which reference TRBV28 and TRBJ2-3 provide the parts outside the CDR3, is DVKVTQSSRYLVKRTGEKVFLECVQDMDHENMFWYRQDPGLGLRLIYFSYDVKMKEKGDIPEGYSVSREKKERFSLILESASTNQTSMYLCASSLPPAGFSTDTQYFGPGTRLTVL.

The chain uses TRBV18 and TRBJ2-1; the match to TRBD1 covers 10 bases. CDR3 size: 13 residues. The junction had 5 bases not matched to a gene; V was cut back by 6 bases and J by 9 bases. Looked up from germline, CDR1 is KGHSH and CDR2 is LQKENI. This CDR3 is CASSGTGAGEQFF. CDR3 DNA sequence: TGTGCCAGCTCGGGGACAGGGGCGGGTGAGCAGTTCTTC.

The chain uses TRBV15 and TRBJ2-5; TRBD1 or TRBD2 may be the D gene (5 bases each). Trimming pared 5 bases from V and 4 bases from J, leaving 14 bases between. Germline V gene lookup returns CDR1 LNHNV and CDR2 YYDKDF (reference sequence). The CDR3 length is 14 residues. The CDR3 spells CATSGILGAETQYF. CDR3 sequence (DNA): TGTGCCACCAGCGGCATCCTCGGGGCAGAGACCCAGTACTTC.

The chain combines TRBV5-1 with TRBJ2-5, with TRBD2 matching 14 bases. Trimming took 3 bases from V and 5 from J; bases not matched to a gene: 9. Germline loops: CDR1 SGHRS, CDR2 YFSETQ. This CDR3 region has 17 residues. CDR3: CASSSGTSGSLLETQYF. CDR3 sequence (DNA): TGCGCCAGCAGCTCTGGGACTAGCGGGAGTTTGCTGGAGACCCAGTACTTC.

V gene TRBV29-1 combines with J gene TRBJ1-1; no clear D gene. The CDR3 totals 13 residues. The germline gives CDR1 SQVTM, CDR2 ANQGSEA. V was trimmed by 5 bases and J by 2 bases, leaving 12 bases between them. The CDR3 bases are TGCAGCGTTTTTACAGAAAGAAACACTGAAGCTTTCTTT. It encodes CSVFTERNTEAFF.

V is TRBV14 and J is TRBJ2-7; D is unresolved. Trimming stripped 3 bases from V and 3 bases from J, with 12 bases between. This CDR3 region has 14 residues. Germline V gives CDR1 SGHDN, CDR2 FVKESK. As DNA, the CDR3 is TGTGCCAGCAGCCAGGTTGGGGTCCGCTACGAGCAGTACTTC. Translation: CASSQVGVRYEQYF.

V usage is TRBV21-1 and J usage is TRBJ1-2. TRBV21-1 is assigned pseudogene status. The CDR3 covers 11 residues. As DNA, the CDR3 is TGTGCCAGTCGGGCTGCCTATGGCTACACCTTC. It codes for CASRAAYGYTF.

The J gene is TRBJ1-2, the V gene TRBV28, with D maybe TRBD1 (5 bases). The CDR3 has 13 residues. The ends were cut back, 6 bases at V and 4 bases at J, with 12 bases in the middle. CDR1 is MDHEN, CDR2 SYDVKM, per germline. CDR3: CASRRRGPYGYTF. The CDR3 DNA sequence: TGTGCCAGCAGAAGGAGGGGACCCTATGGCTACACCTTC.

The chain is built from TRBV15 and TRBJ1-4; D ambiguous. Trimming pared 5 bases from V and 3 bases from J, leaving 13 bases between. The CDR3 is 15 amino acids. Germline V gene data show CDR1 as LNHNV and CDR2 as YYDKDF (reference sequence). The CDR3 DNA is TGTGCCACCAGCTCCCAGGATCTCGCTAATGAAAAACTGTTTTTT. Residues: CATSSQDLANEKLFF.

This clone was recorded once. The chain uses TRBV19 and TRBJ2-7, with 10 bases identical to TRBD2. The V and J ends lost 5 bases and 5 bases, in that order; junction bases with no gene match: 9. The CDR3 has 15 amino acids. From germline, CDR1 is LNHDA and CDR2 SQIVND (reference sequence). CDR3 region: CASSGVAGGHHEQYF. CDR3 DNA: TGTGCCAGTAGTGGGGTAGCGGGAGGACATCACGAGCAGTACTTC.

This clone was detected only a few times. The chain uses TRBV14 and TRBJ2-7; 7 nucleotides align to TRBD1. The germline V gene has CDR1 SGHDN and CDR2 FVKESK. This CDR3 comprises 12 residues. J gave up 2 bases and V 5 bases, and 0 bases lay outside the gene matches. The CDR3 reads CASSDRAYEQYF. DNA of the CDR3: TGTGCCAGCAGCGACAGGGCCTACGAGCAGTACTTC.